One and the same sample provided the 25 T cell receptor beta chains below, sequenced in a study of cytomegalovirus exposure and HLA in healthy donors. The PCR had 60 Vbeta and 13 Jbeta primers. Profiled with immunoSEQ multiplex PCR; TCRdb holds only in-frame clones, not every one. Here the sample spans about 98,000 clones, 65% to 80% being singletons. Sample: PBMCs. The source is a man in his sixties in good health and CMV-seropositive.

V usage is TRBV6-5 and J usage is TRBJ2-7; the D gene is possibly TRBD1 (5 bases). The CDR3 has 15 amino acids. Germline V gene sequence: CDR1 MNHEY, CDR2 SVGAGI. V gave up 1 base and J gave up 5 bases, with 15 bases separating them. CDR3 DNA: TGTGCCAGCAGTTACTTTACAGGCCAGGACCACGAGCAGTACTTC. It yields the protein CASSYFTGQDHEQYF.

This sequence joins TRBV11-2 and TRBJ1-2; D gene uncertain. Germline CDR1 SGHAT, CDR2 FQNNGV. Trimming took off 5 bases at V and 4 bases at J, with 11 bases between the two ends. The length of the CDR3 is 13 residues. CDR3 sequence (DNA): TGTGCCAGCAGCATCGAGAATGTCTATGGCTACACCTTC. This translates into CASSIENVYGYTF.

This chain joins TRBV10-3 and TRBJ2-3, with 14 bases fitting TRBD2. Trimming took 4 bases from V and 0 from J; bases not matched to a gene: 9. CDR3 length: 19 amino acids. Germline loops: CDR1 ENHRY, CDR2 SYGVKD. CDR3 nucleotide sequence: TGTGCCATCAGTGTCCGGGGACTAGCGGGGGCCACTAGCACAGATACGCAGTATTTT. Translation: CAISVRGLAGATSTDTQYF.

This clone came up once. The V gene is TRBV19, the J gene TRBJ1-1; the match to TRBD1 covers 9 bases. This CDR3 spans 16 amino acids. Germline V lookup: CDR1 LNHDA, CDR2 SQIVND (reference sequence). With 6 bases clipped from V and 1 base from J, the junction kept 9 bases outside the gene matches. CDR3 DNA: TGTGCCAGTAGCACTCCCGGGACAGGGCCGAACACTGAAGCTTTCTTT. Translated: CASSTPGTGPNTEAFF. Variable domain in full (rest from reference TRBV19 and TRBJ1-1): DGGITQSPKYLFRKEGQNVTLSCEQNLNHDAMYWYRQDPGQGLRLIYYSQIVNDFQKGDIAEGYSVSREKKESFPLTVTSAQKNPTAFYLCASSTPGTGPNTEAFFGQGTRLTVV.

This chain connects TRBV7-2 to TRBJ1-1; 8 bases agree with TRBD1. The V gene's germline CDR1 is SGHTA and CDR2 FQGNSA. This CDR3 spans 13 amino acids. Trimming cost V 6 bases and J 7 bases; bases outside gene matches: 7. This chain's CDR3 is CASSPQGGGEAFF. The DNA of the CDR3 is TGTGCCAGCAGTCCACAGGGGGGAGGTGAAGCTTTCTTT.

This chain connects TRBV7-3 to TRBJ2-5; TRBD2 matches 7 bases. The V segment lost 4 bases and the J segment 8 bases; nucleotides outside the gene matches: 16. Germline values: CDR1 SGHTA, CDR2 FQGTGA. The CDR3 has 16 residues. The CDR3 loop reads CASSSRGGGLLETQYF. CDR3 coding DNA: TGTGCCAGCAGCTCCCGGGGCGGGGGATTACTTGAAACCCAGTACTTC.

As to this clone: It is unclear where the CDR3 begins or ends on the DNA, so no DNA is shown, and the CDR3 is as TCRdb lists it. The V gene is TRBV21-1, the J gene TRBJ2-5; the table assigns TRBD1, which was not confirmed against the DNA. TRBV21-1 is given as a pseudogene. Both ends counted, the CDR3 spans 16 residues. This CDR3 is CASSKVGQGNQETQYF.

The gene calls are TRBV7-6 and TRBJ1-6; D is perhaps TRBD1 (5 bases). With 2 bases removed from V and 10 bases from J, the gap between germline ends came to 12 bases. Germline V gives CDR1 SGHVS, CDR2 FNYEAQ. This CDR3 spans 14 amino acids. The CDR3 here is CASSLQGGTSPLHF. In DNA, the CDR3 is TGTGCCAGCAGCTTACAGGGAGGTACCTCACCCCTCCACTTT.

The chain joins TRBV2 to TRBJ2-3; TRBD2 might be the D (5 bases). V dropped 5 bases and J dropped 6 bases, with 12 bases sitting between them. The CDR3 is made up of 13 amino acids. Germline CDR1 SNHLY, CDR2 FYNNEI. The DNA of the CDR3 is TGTGCCAGCAGTTGGCCGGGATCGGATACGCAGTATTTT. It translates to CASSWPGSDTQYF. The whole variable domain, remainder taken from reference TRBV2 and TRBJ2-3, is EPEVTQTPSHQVTQMGQEVILRCVPISNHLYFYWYRQILGQKVEFLVSFYNNEISEKSEIFDDQFSVERPDGSNFTLKIRSTKLEDSAMYFCASSWPGSDTQYFGPGTRLTVL.

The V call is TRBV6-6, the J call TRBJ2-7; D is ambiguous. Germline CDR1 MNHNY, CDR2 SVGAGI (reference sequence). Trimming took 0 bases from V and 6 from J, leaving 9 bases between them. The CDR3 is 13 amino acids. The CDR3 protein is CASSYSLVGEQYF. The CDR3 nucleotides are TGTGCCAGCAGTTACTCTTTGGTCGGCGAGCAGTACTTC.

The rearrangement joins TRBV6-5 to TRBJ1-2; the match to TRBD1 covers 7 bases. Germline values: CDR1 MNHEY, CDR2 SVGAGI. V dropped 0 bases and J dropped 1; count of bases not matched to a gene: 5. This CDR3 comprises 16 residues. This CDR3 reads CASSYSGTVINYGYTF. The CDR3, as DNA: TGTGCCAGCAGTTACTCGGGGACAGTGATTAACTATGGCTACACCTTC.

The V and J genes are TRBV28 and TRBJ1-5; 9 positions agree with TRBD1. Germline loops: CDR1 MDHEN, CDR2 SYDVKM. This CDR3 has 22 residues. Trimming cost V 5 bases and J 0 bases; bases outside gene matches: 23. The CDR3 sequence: CASSPRLPRQGGFAHSNQPQHF. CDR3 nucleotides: TGTGCCAGCAGTCCCCGACTACCCCGACAGGGGGGTTTTGCCCATAGCAATCAGCCCCAGCATTTT.

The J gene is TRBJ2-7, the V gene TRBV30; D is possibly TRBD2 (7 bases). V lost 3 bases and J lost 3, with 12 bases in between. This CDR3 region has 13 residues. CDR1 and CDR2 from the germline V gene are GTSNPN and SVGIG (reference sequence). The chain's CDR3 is CAWRGGVRYEQYF. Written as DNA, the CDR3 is TGTGCCTGGAGAGGGGGGGTACGCTACGAGCAGTACTTC.

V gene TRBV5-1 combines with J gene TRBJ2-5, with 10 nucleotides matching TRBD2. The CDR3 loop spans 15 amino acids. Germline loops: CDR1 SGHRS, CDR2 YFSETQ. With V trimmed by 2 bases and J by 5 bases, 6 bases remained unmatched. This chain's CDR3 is CASSLSGGAMETQYF. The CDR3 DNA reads TGCGCCAGCAGCTTAAGCGGGGGGGCGATGGAGACCCAGTACTTC.

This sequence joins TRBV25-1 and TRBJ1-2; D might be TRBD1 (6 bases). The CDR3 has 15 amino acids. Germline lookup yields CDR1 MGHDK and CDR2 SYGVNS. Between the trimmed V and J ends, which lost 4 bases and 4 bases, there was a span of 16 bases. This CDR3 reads CASSGLDRSSYGYTF. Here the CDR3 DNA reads TGTGCCAGCAGTGGCCTGGACAGAAGTTCCTATGGCTACACCTTC.

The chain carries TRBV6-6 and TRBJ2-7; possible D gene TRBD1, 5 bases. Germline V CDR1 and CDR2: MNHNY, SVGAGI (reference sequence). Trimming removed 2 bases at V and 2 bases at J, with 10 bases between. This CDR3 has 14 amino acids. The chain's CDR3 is CASSYGAETYEQYF. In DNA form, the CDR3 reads TGTGCCAGCAGTTACGGGGCAGAAACCTACGAGCAGTACTTC.

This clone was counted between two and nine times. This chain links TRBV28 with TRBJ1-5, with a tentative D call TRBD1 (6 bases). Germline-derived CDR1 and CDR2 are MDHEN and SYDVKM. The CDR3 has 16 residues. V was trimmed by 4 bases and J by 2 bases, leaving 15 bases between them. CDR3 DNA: TGTGCCAGCAGTTCAACAGGGACTAGGCGCAATCAGCCCCAGCATTTT. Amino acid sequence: CASSSTGTRRNQPQHF. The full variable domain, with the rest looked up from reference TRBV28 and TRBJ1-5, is DVKVTQSSRYLVKRTGEKVFLECVQDMDHENMFWYRQDPGLGLRLIYFSYDVKMKEKGDIPEGYSVSREKKERFSLILESASTNQTSMYLCASSSTGTRRNQPQHFGDGTRLSIL.

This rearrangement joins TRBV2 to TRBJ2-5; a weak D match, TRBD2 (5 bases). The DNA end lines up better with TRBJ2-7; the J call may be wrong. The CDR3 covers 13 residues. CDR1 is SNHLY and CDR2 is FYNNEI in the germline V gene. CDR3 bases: TGTGCCAGCAGTCGGACTCCTACCTACGAGCAGTACTTC. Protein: CASSRTPTYEQYF.

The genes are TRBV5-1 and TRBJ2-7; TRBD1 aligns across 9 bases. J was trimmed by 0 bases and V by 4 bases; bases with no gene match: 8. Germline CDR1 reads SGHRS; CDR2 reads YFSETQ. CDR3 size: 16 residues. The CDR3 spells CASSLTDRGFSYEQYF. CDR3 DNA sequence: TGCGCCAGCAGCCTCACGGACAGGGGCTTCTCCTACGAGCAGTACTTC.

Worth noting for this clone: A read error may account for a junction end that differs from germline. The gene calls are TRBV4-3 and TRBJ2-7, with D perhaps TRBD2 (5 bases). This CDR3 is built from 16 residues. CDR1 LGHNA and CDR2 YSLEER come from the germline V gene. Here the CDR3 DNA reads TGCGCCAGCAGCGAAGAGGGCCAATCCTCCCTACGCGAGCAGTACTTC. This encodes CASSEEGQSSLREQYF.

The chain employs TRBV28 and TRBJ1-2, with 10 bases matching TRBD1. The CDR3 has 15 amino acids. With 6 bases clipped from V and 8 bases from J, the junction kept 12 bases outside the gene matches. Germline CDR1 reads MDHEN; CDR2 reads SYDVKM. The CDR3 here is CASSRLRQGAEGYTF. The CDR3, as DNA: TGTGCCAGCAGCCGATTAAGACAGGGGGCGGAAGGCTACACCTTC.

The DNA for the CDR3 is TGTGCCAGCAGCTTAGACTCCGTATTATCGGGAGTCCACGAGCAGTACTTC. It specifies CASSLDSVLSGVHEQYF. The chain employs TRBV7-8 and TRBJ2-7; D may be TRBD2 (6 bases). The CDR3 contains 17 residues. Germline V gene data show CDR1 as SGHVS and CDR2 as FQNEAQ. The V and J ends lost 1 base and 5 bases respectively, with 21 bases between them.

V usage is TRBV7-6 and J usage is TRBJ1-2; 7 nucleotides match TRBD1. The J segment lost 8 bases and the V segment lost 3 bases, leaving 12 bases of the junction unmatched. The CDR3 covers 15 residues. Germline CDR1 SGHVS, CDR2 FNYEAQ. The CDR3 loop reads CASSFDEGGASGYTF. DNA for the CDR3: TGTGCCAGCAGCTTTGACGAAGGGGGCGCGAGCGGCTACACCTTC.

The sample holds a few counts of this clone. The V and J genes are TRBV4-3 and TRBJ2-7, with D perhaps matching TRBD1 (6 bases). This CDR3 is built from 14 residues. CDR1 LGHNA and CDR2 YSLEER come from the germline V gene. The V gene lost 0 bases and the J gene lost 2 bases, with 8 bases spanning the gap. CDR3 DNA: TGCGCCAGCAGCCAAGAGACAGGCCCCTACGAGCAGTACTTC. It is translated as CASSQETGPYEQYF.

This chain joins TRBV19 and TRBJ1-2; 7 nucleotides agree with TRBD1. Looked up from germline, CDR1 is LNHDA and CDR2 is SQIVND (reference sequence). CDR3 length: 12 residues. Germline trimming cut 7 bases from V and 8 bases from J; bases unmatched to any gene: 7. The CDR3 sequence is CASKEGAIGYTF. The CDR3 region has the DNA TGTGCCAGTAAGGAGGGGGCGATCGGCTACACCTTC.